The rows below give T cell receptor beta chains drawn from one sample of a study of cytomegalovirus exposure and HLA in healthy donors. Profiling relied on immunoSEQ multiplex PCR, and the TCRdb table lists in-frame clones only, not all of them. The data hold 150,000 to 200,000 clones, with approximately 96% observed a single time. Source material: PBMCs. The receptor source for this set is a woman between 18 and 29 years old in good health and CMV-seronegative. The CDR3 runs from the conserved cysteine through the conserved F or W. Fields, in order: D gene, J gene, clone size, V gene, CDR3 DNA, CDR3 protein. A D gene is named only where the DNA matches it firmly. Size values are once, few and many counts, or a class for expanded clones, and some rows have none.

D gene: TRBD2; J gene: TRBJ2-1; clone size: .; V gene: TRBV4-3; CDR3 DNA: TGCGCCAGCAGCCAAGTTGCCCCACTAGCGGGGTTCTACAATGAGCAGTTCTTC; CDR3 protein: CASSQVAPLAGFYNEQFF
D gene: TRBD1; J gene: TRBJ1-3; clone size: .; V gene: TRBV4-2; CDR3 DNA: TGTGCCAGCAGCCAAGATGGGGACAGCTCTTCCCTACGGAACACCATATATTTT; CDR3 protein: CASSQDGDSSSLRNTIYF
D gene: TRBD2; J gene: TRBJ2-7; clone size: .; V gene: TRBV7-2; CDR3 DNA: TGTGCCAGCAGCTTCCCCTTAGGTAGCGGGTTCACCTACGAGCAGTACTTC; CDR3 protein: CASSFPLGSGFTYEQYF
D gene: .; J gene: TRBJ1-3; clone size: .; V gene: TRBV7-2; CDR3 DNA: TGTGCCAGCAGCTTAAACAGCATTGGAAACACCATATATTTT; CDR3 protein: CASSLNSIGNTIYF
D gene: .; J gene: TRBJ1-5; clone size: .; V gene: TRBV19; CDR3 DNA: TGTGCCAGTAAGGACAGCGTCTCTTTCAATCAGCCCCAGCATTTT; CDR3 protein: CASKDSVSFNQPQHF
D gene: .; J gene: TRBJ1-2; clone size: .; V gene: TRBV15; CDR3 DNA: TGTGCCACCAGCAGAGGTAGCAGCGCGGGGGTCGACTATGGCTACACCTTC; CDR3 protein: CATSRGSSAGVDYGYTF
D gene: TRBD2; J gene: TRBJ2-5; clone size: .; V gene: TRBV27; CDR3 DNA: TGTGCCAGCAGTTTCCTAGCGGGGGCGAAAGAGACCCAGTACTTC; CDR3 protein: CASSFLAGAKETQYF
D gene: .; J gene: TRBJ2-7; clone size: .; V gene: TRBV11-2; CDR3 DNA: TGTGCCAGCAGCTCGCTCAGGGTTGCCTACGAGCAGTACTTC; CDR3 protein: CASSSLRVAYEQYF
D gene: .; J gene: TRBJ2-3; clone size: .; V gene: TRBV6-6; CDR3 DNA: TGTGCCAGCAGTGCGCCTACGTTCGGGACAGATACGCAGTATTTT; CDR3 protein: CASSAPTFGTDTQYF
D gene: TRBD1; J gene: TRBJ1-1; clone size: .; V gene: TRBV10-3; CDR3 DNA: TGTGCCATCAGGAACGATGGGACAGCAGAAGCTTTCTTT; CDR3 protein: CAIRNDGTAEAFF
D gene: .; J gene: TRBJ2-7; clone size: .; V gene: TRBV6-5; CDR3 DNA: TGTGCCAGCAGGGTTGGAGAGAACTACGAGCAGTACTTC; CDR3 protein: CASRVGENYEQYF
D gene: TRBD2; J gene: TRBJ2-3; clone size: .; V gene: TRBV5-1; CDR3 DNA: TGCGCCAGCAGCTTGAGATTAGCGGGGGGCCCGCCTGTCACGCAGTATTTT; CDR3 protein: CASSLRLAGGPPVTQYF
D gene: TRBD2; J gene: TRBJ2-3; clone size: once; V gene: TRBV7-3; CDR3 DNA: TGTGCCAGCAGCTTAAGGGGCGGACTAGCGGGGGTTAGCACAGATACGCAGTATTTT; CDR3 protein: CASSLRGGLAGVSTDTQYF
D gene: TRBD2; J gene: TRBJ2-1; clone size: .; V gene: TRBV7-3; CDR3 DNA: TGTGCCAGCAGCTTAGCGGTAGCGGGGTACAATGAGCAGTTCTTC; CDR3 protein: CASSLAVAGYNEQFF
D gene: TRBD2; J gene: TRBJ2-3; clone size: .; V gene: TRBV5-1; CDR3 DNA: TGCGCCAGCAGCTTAAAAGCGGGGCTGGGCACAGATACGCAGTATTTT; CDR3 protein: CASSLKAGLGTDTQYF
D gene: TRBD2; J gene: TRBJ2-3; clone size: .; V gene: TRBV4-3; CDR3 DNA: TGCGCCAGCAGCCAAGGGCCACTAGCGGGGTCTGATACGCAGTATTTT; CDR3 protein: CASSQGPLAGSDTQYF
D gene: .; J gene: TRBJ2-7; clone size: once; V gene: TRBV5-5; CDR3 DNA: TGTGCCAGCAGCTTGTGGGCAGGGAACGGGTACGAGCAGTACTTC; CDR3 protein: CASSLWAGNGYEQYF
D gene: .; J gene: TRBJ1-2; clone size: .; V gene: TRBV20-1; CDR3 DNA: TGCAGTGCTAGTGGGGCAGGGGTTCAGGTCTTC; CDR3 protein: CSASGAGVQVF
D gene: .; J gene: TRBJ2-1; clone size: once; V gene: TRBV19; CDR3 DNA: TGTGCCAGTAGTGCCCCGGGACTTTCCAATGAGCAGTTCTTC; CDR3 protein: CASSAPGLSNEQFF
D gene: TRBD1; J gene: TRBJ2-2; clone size: .; V gene: TRBV6-6; CDR3 DNA: TGTGCCAGCAGCGAAACAAGACAGGGAAATACCGGGGAGCTGTTTTTT; CDR3 protein: CASSETRQGNTGELFF
D gene: TRBD2; J gene: TRBJ2-1; clone size: .; V gene: TRBV2; CDR3 DNA: TGTGCCAGCAGCGCAGGACTAGCGGGGGGGGTAATGGCGCAGTTCTTC; CDR3 protein: CASSAGLAGGVMAQFF
D gene: .; J gene: TRBJ2-1; clone size: .; V gene: TRBV4-2; CDR3 DNA: TGTGCCAGCAGCCAAGACGGAAGCGATCTATACAATGAGCAGTTCTTC; CDR3 protein: CASSQDGSDLYNEQFF